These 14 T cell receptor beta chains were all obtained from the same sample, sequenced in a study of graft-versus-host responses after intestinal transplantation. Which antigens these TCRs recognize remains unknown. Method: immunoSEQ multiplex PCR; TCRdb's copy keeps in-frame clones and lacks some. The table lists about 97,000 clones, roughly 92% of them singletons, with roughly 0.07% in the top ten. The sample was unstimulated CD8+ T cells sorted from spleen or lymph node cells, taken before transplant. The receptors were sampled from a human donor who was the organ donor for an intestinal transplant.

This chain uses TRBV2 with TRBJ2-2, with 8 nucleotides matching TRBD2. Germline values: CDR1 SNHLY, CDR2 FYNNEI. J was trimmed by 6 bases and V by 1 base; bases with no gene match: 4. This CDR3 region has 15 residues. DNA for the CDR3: TGTGCCAGCAGTGAAGGCGGGGGGACATCCGGGGAGCTGTTTTTT. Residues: CASSEGGGTSGELFF.

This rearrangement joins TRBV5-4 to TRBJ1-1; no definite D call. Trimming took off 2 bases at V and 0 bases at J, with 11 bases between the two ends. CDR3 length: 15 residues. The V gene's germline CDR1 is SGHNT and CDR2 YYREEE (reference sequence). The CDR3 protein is CASSFLSSVNTEAFF. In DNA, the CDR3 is TGTGCCAGCAGCTTTCTGTCTTCAGTGAACACTGAAGCTTTCTTT.

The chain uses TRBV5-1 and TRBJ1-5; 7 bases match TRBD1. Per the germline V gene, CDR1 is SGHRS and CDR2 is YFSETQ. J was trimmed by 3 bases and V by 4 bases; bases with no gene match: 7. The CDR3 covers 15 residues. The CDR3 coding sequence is TGCGCCAGCAGCATCGACGGGACAGCCAATCAGCCCCAGCATTTT. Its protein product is CASSIDGTANQPQHF.

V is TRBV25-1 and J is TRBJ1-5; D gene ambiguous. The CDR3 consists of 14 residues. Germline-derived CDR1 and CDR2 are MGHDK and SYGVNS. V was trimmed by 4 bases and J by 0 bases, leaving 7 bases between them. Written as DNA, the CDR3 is TGTGCCAGCAGTGGGCAGTATAGCAATCAGCCCCAGCATTTT. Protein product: CASSGQYSNQPQHF.

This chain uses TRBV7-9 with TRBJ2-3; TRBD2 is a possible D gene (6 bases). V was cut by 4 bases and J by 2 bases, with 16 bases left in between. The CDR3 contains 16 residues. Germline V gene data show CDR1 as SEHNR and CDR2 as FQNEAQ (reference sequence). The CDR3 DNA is TGTGCCAGCAGCTCAATGGGGGACTGGTTCACAGATACGCAGTATTTT. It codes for CASSSMGDWFTDTQYF.

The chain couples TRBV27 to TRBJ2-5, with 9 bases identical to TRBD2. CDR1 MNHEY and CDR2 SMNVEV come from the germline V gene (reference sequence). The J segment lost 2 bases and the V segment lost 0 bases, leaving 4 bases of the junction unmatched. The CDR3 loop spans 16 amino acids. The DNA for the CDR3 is TGTGCCAGCAGTTTATCGCGGGAGGGTTTACAAGAGACCCAGTACTTC. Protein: CASSLSREGLQETQYF.

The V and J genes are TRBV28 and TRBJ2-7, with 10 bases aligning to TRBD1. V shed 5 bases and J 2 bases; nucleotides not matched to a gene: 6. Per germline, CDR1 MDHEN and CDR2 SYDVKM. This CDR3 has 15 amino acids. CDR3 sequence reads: CASSPDRGLPYEQYF. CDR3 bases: TGTGCCAGCAGTCCCGACAGGGGGCTGCCCTACGAGCAGTACTTC.

In DNA form, the CDR3 reads TGTGCCAGTACCATGACGGGAGCCACTGAAGCTTTCTTT. This codes for CASTMTGATEAFF. The rearrangement joins TRBV19 to TRBJ1-1; D is unclear. The germline CDR1 and CDR2 sequences are LNHDA and SQIVND (reference sequence). The CDR3 runs 13 residues. V was shortened by 7 bases and J by 4 bases, with 13 bases between the two germline ends.

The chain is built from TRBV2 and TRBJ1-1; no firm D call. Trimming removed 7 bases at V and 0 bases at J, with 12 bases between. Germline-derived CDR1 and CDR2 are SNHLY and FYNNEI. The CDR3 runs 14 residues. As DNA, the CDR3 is TGTGCCAGCAACGGGCGGGCCATGAACACTGAAGCTTTCTTT. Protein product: CASNGRAMNTEAFF.

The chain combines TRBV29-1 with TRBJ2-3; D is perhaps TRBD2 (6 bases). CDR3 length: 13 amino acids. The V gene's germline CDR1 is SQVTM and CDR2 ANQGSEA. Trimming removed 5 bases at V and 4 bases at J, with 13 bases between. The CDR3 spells CSVMTSFADTQYF. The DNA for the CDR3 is TGCAGCGTTATGACTAGTTTCGCAGATACGCAGTATTTT.

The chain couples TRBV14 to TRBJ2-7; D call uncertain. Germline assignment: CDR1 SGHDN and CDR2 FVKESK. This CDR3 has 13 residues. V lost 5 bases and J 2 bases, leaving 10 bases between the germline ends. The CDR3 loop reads CASSFTAAYEQYF. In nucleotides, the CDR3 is TGTGCCAGCAGCTTCACGGCGGCCTACGAGCAGTACTTC.

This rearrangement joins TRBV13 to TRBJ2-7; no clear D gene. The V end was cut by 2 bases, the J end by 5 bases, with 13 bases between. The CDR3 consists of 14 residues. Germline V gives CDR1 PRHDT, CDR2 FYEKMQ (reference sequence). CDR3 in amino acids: CASSLPGSLNEQYF. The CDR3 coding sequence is TGTGCCAGCAGCTTACCAGGCAGCCTTAACGAGCAGTACTTC.

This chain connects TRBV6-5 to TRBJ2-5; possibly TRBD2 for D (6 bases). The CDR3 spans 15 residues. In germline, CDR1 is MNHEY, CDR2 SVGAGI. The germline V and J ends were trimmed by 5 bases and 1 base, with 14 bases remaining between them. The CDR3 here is CASSAQRLGQETQYF. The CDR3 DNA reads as TGTGCCAGCAGTGCACAGAGACTAGGCCAAGAGACCCAGTACTTC.

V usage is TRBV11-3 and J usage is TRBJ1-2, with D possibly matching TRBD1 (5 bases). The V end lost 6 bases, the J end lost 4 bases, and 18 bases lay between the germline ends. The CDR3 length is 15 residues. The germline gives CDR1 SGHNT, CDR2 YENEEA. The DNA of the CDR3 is TGTGCCAGCAGTTCTAAAGCACAGGTCTTCTATGGCTACACCTTC. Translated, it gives CASSSKAQVFYGYTF.